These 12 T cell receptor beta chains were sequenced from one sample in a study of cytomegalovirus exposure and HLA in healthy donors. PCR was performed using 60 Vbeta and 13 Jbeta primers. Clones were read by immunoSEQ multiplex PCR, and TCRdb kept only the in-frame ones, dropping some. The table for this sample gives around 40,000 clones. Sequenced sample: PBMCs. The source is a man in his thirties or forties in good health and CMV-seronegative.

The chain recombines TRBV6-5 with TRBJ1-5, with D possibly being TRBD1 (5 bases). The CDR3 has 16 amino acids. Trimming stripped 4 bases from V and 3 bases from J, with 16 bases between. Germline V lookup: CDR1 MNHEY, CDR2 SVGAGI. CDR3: CASSSSSDIINQPQHF. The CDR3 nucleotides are TGTGCCAGCAGTTCCTCCTCGGACATTATCAATCAGCCCCAGCATTTT.

Here the CDR3 reads CSVRAGGRTGELFF. The CDR3 coding sequence is TGCAGCGTACGAGCGGGGGGGCGTACCGGGGAGCTGTTTTTT. The V and J genes are TRBV29-1 and TRBJ2-2; TRBD2 aligns across 10 bases. From germline, CDR1 is SQVTM and CDR2 ANQGSEA. J lost 5 bases, V lost 6 bases, and 6 bases had no gene match. The CDR3 totals 14 residues.

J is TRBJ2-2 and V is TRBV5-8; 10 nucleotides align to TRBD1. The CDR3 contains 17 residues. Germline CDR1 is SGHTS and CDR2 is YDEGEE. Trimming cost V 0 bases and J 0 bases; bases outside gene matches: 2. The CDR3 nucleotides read TGTGCCAGCAGCTTGGGGACAGGGGGAACGAACACCGGGGAGCTGTTTTTT. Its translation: CASSLGTGGTNTGELFF.

CDR3 nucleotides: TGTGCCAGCAGTGACACTAGCGGGGGGGCCACAGATACGCAGTATTTT. Protein sequence: CASSDTSGGATDTQYF. The chain combines TRBV6-4 with TRBJ2-3, with 13 bases fitting TRBD2. The CDR3 is 16 amino acids. From germline, CDR1 is MRHNA and CDR2 SNTAGT. V lost 2 bases, J lost 2 bases, and 1 base stayed unmatched.

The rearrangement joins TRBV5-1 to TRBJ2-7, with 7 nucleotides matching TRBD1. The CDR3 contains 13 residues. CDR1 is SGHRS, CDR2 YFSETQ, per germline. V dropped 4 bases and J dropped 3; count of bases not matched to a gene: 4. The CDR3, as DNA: TGCGCCAGCAGCGTCACAGGGGACTACGAGCAGTACTTC. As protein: CASSVTGDYEQYF.

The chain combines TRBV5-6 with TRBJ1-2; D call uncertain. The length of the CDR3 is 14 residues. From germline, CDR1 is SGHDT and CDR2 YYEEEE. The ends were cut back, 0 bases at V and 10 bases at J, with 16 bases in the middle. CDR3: CASSLAGEGNSYTF. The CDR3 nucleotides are TGTGCCAGCAGCTTGGCCGGAGAGGGTAACTCCTACACCTTC.

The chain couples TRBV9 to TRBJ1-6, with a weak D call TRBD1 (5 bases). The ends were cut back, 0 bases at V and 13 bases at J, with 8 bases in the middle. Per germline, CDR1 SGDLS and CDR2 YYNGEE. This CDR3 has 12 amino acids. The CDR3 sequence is CASSVDQGPLHF. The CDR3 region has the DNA TGTGCCAGCAGCGTAGACCAGGGTCCCCTCCACTTT.

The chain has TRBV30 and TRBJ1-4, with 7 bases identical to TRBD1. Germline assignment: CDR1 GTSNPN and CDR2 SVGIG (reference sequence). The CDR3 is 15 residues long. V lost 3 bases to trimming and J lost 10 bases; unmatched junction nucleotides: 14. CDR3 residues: CAWSDQGGASGKLFF. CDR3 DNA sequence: TGTGCCTGGAGCGATCAAGGGGGCGCGTCTGGAAAACTGTTTTTT.

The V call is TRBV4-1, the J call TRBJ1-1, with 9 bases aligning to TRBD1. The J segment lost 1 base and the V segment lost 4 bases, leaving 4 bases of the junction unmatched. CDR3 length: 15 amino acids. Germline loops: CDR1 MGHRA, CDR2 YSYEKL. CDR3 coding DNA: TGCGCCAGCAGCCCCTGGACAGGGGCGAACACTGAAGCTTTCTTT. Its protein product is CASSPWTGANTEAFF.

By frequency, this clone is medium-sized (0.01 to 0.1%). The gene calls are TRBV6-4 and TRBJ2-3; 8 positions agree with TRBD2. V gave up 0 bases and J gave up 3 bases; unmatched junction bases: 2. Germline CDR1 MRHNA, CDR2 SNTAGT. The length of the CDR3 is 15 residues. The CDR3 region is CASSDSSSGTDTQYF. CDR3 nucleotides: TGTGCCAGCAGTGACTCCTCTAGCGGGACAGATACGCAGTATTTT.

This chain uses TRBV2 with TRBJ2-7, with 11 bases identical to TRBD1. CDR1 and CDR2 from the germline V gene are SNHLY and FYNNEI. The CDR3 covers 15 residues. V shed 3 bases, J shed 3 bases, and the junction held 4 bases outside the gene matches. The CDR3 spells CASSEGTGGFYEQYF. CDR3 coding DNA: TGTGCCAGCAGTGAGGGGACAGGGGGATTCTACGAGCAGTACTTC.

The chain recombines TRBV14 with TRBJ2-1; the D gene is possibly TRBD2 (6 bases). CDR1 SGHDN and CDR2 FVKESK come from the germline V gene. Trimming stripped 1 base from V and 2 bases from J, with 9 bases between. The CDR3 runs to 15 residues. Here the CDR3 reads CASSQVTGAYNEQFF. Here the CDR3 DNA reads TGTGCCAGCAGCCAAGTTACGGGAGCCTACAATGAGCAGTTCTTC.